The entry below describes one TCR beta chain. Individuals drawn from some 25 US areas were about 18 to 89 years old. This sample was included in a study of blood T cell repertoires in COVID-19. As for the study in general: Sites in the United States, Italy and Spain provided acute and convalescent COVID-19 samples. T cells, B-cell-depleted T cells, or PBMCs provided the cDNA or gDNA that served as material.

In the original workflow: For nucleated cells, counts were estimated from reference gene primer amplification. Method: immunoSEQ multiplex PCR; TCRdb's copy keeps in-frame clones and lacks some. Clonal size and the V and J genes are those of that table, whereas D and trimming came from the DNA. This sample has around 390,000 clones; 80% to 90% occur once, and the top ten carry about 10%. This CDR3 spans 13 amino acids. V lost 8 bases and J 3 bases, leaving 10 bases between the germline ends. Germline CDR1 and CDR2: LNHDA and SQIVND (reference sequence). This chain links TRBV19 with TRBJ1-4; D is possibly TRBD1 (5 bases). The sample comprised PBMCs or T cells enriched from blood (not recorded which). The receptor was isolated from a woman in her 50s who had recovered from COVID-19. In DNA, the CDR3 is TGTGCCAGTGGGGCAGGACCTAATGAAAAACTGTTTTTT. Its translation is CASGAGPNEKLFF.